This TCR beta chain was identified during a study of blood T cell repertoires in COVID-19. This CDR3 has 12 amino acids. V gave up 6 bases and J gave up 2 bases, with 6 bases separating them. The germline gives CDR1 MNHEY, CDR2 SMNVEV (reference sequence). Participants, about 18 to 90 years old, spanned fewer than 30 US areas. TCRdb's copy holds only in-frame clones and misses some; the assay was immunoSEQ multiplex PCR. The repertoire holds about 150,000 clones, with approximately 90% as singletons. The chain joins TRBV27 to TRBJ2-3; no definite D call. The TCR originated in a woman aged 40 to 50 who had been exposed to COVID-19. Specimen: PBMCs or T cells enriched from blood (not recorded which). The CDR3 here is CASREFTDTQYF. CDR3 DNA: TGTGCCAGCAGGGAGTTCACAGATACGCAGTATTTT.